One sample yielded the 2 T cell receptor beta chains listed below, sequenced in a study of blood T cell repertoires in COVID-19. TCRdb's copy holds only in-frame clones and misses some; the assay was immunoSEQ multiplex PCR. The table has approximately 160,000 clones, 80% to 85% seen once. Source material: peripheral blood. These receptor sequences come from an elderly woman with active or convalescent COVID-19.

The chain uses TRBV4-3 and TRBJ1-3; 10 bases fit TRBD1. Germline CDR1 is LGHNA and CDR2 is YSLEER. CDR3 length: 17 residues. The V and J ends lost 0 bases and 4 bases, in that order; junction bases with no gene match: 6. CDR3 nucleotide sequence: TGCGCCAGCAGCCAAGATTTAGGGACAGGGGTAGGAAACACCATATATTTT. Amino acid sequence: CASSQDLGTGVGNTIYF.

The genes are TRBV27 and TRBJ1-6; 7 bases are a match to TRBD1. Unmatched junction bases numbered 4, after V lost 3 bases and J lost 5 bases. The CDR3 totals 15 residues. Germline lookup yields CDR1 MNHEY and CDR2 SMNVEV (reference sequence). The CDR3 loop reads CASSFLTGHNSPLHF. The CDR3 DNA follows: TGTGCCAGCAGTTTTCTGACAGGGCATAATTCACCCCTCCACTTT.